This T cell receptor (beta chain) appears in the sequencing data of a study of PD-L1 blockade in urothelial cancer. Generated by immunoSEQ multiplex PCR, the TCRdb table keeps only in-frame clones and is missing some. The table has around 120,000 clones, roughly 91% seen once. Time point in this sample: peripheral blood 6 weeks after treatment start. V lost 5 bases, J lost 7 bases, and 9 bases lay in between. Germline V gene data show CDR1 as SEHNR and CDR2 as FQNEAQ (reference sequence). The CDR3 totals 12 residues. The sample was PBMCs, taken around atezolizumab (anti-PD-L1) treatment. The chain employs TRBV7-9 and TRBJ2-1; a weak D match, TRBD1 (6 bases). The TCR comes from a man aged 60-69 years with urothelial cancer. CDR3 region: CASSEQGNEQFF. The CDR3 nucleotides read TGTGCCAGCAGCGAACAGGGTAATGAGCAGTTCTTC.